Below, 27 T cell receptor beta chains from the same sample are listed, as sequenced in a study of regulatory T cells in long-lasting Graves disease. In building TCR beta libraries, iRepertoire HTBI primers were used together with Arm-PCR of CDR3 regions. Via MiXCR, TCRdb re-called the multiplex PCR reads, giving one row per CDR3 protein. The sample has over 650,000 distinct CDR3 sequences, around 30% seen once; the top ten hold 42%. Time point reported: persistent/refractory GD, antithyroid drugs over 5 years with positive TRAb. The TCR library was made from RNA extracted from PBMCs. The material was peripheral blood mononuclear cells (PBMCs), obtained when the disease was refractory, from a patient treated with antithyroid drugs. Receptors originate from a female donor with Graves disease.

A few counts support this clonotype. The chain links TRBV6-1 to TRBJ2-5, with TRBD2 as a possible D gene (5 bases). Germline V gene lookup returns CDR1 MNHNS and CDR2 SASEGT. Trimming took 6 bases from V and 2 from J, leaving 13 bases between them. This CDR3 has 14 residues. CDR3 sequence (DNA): TGTGCCAGCAGGGGAAGCGGAGATCAAGAGACCCAGTACTTC. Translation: CASRGSGDQETQYF.

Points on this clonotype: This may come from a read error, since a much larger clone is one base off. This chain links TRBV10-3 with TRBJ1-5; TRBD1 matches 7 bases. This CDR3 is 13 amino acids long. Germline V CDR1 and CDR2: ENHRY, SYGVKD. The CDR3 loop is CAIKGAQEQPKHF. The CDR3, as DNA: TGTGCCATCAAGGGGGCCCAAGAGCAGCCCAAGCATTTT.

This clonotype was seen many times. Written as DNA, the CDR3 is TGTGCCAGCAGGCCTAGCGGGAGGGCCTCCTACGAGCAGTACTTC. It yields the protein CASRPSGRASYEQYF. This chain connects TRBV2 to TRBJ2-7, with 12 bases identical to TRBD2. V trimming: 6 bases; J trimming: 0 bases; junction bases outside the gene matches: 3. Germline V gene data show CDR1 as SNHLY and CDR2 as FYNNEI. The CDR3 spans 15 residues.

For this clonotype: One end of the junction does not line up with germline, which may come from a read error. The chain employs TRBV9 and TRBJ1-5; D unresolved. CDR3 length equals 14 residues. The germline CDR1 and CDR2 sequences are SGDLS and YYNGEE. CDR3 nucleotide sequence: TGTGCCAACAGCAACCCTGTCCTCAATCAGCCCCAGCATTTT. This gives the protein CANSNPVLNQPQHF.

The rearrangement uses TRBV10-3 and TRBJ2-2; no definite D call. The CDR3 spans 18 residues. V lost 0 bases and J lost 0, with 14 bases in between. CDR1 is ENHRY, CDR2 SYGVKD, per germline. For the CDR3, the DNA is TGTGCCATCAGTGAGTCGACCGCTTGGGCCACGAACACCGGGGAGCTGTTTTTT. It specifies CAISESTAWATNTGELFF.

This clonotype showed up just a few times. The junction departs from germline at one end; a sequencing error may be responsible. The CDR3, as DNA: TGCGCCAGCACCTTGGGCGGTGCAACTAATGAAAAACTGTTTTTT. Its translation: CASTLGGATNEKLFF. The chain employs TRBV5-1 and TRBJ1-4; D is unclear. Germline lookup yields CDR1 SGHRS and CDR2 YFSETQ. The CDR3 is made up of 15 amino acids.

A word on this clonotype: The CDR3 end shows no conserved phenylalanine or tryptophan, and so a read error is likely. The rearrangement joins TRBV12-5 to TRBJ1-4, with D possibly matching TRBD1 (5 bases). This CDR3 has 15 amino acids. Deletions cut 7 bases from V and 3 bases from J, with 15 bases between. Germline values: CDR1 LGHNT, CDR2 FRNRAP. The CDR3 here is CASARASGPNEKLFL. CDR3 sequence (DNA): TGTGCTAGTGCCCGGGCATCGGGGCCTAATGAAAAACTGTTTCTT.

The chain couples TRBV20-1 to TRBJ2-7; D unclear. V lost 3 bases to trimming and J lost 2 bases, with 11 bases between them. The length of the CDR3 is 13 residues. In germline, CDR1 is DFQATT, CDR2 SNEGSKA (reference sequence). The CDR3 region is CSASGQGAYEQYF. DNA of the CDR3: TGCAGTGCTAGTGGGCAAGGAGCCTACGAGCAGTACTTC.

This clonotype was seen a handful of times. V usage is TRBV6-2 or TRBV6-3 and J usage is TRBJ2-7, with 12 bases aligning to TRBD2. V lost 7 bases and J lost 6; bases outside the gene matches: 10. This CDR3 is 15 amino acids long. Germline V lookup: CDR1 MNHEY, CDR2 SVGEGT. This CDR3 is CASMRSTSGSSEQYF. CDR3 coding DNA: TGTGCCAGCATGCGATCGACTAGCGGGAGCTCCGAGCAGTACTTC.

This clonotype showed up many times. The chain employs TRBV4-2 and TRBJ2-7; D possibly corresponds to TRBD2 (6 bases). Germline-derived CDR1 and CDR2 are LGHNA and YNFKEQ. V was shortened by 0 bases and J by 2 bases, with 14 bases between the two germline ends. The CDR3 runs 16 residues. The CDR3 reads CASSQDFAGWTYEQYF. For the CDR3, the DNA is TGTGCCAGCAGCCAAGATTTTGCGGGATGGACCTACGAGCAGTACTTC.

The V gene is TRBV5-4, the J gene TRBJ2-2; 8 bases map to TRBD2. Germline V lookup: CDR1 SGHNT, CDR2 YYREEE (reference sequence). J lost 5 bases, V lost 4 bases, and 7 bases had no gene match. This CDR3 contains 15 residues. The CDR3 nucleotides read TGTGCCAGCAGCCAAGCGGGAGAGAGAACCGGGGAGCTGTTTTTT. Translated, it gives CASSQAGERTGELFF. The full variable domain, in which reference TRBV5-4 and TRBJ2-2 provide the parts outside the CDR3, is ETGVTQSPTHLIKTRGQQVTLRCSSQSGHNTVSWYQQALGQGPQFIFQYYREEENGRGNFPPRFSGLQFPNYSSELNVNALELDDSALYLCASSQAGERTGELFFGEGSRLTVL.

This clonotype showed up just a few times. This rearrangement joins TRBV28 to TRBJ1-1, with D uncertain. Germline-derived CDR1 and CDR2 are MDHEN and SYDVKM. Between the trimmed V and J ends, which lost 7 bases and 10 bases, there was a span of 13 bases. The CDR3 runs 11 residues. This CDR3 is CASKGGWGAFF. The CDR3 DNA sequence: TGTGCCAGCAAAGGAGGGTGGGGAGCTTTCTTT. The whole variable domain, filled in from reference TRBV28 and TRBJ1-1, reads DVKVTQSSRYLVKRTGEKVFLECVQDMDHENMFWYRQDPGLGLRLIYFSYDVKMKEKGDIPEGYSVSREKKERFSLILESASTNQTSMYLCASKGGWGAFFGQGTRLTVV.

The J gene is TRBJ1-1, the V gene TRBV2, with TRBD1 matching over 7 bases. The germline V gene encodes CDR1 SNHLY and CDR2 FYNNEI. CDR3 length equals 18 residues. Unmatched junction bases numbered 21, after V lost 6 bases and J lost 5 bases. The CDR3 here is CASSPNPTGRIGFTEAFF. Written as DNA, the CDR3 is TGTGCCAGCAGCCCCAACCCGACAGGGAGGATAGGTTTTACTGAAGCTTTCTTT.

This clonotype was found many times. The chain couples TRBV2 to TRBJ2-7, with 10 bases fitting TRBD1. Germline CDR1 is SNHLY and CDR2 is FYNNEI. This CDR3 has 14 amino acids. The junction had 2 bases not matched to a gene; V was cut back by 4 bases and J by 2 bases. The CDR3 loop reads CASSGDRGTYEQYF. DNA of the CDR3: TGTGCCAGCAGTGGGGACAGGGGTACCTACGAGCAGTACTTC.

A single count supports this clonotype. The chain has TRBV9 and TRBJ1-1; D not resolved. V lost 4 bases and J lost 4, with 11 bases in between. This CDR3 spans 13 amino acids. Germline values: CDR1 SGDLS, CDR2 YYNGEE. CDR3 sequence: CASSPQGITEAFF. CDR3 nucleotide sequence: TGTGCCAGCAGCCCGCAAGGGATCACTGAAGCTTTCTTT.

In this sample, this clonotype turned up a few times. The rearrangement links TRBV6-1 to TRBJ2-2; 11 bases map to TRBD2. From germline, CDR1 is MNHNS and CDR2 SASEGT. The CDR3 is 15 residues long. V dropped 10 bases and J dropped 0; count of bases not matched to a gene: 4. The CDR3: CAIRGLAANTGELFF. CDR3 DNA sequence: TGTGCCATAAGGGGACTAGCGGCGAACACCGGGGAGCTGTTTTTT.

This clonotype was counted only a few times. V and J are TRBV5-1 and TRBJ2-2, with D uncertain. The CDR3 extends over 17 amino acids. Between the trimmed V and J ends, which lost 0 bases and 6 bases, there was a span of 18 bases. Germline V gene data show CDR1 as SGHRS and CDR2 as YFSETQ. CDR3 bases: TGCGCCAGCAGCTTGGAAATGTGGCGGATCGGTGCCGGGGAGCTGTTTTTT. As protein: CASSLEMWRIGAGELFF.

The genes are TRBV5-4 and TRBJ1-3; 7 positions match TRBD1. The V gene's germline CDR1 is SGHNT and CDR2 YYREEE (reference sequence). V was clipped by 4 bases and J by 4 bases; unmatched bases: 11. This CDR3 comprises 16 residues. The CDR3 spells CASSKQQGMAGNTIYF. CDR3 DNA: TGTGCCAGCAGCAAACAACAGGGGATGGCCGGAAACACCATATATTTT.

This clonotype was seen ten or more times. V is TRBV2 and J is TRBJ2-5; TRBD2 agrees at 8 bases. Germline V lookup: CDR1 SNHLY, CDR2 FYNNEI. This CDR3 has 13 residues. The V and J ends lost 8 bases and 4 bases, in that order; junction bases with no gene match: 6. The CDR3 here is CASAGRGGETQYF. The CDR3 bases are TGTGCCAGCGCCGGGAGGGGTGGAGAGACCCAGTACTTC.

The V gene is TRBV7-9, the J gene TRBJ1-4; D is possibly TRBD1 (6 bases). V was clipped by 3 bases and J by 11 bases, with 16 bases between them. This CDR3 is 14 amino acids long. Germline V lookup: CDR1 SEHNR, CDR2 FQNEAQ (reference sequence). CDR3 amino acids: CASSLGGTPRKLFF. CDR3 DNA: TGTGCCAGCAGCTTGGGCGGGACACCACGTAAACTGTTTTTT.

The CDR3 DNA reads TGTGCCACCAGCAGGGACTTGACTAGCGGGTCCTACGAGCAGTACTTC. Its translation is CATSRDLTSGSYEQYF. This chain connects TRBV15 to TRBJ2-7, with 10 bases identical to TRBD2. The CDR3 sequence is 16 residues long. In germline, CDR1 is LNHNV, CDR2 YYDKDF (reference sequence). V was pared by 3 bases and J by 1 base, with 6 bases of the junction left unmatched. The complete variable domain, with remaining parts taken from reference TRBV15 and TRBJ2-7, reads DAMVIQNPRYQVTQFGKPVTLSCSQTLNHNVMYWYQQKSSQAPKLLFHYYDKDFNNEADTPDNFQSRRPNTSFCFLDIRSPGLGDTAMYLCATSRDLTSGSYEQYFGPGTRLTVT.

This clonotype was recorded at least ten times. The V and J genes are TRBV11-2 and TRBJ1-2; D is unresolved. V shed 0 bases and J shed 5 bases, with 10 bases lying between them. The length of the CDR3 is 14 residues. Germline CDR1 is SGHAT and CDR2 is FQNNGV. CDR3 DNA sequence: TGTGCCAGCAGCTTAGATGAAGGGTGGTATGGCTACACCTTC. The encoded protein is CASSLDEGWYGYTF.

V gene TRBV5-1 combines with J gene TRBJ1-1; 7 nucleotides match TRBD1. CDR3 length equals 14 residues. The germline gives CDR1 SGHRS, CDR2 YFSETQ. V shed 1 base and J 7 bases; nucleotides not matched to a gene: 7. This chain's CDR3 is CASSLSGTALEAFF. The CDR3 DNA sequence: TGCGCCAGCAGCTTGTCCGGGACAGCCCTTGAAGCTTTCTTT.

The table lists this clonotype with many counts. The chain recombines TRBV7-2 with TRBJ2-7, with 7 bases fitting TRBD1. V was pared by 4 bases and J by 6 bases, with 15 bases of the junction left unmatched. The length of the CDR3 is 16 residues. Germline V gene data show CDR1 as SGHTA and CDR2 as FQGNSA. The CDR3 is CASSCPRGSSCGEQYF. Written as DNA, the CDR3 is TGTGCCAGCAGCTGCCCCAGGGGGTCGTCATGCGGCGAGCAGTACTTC.

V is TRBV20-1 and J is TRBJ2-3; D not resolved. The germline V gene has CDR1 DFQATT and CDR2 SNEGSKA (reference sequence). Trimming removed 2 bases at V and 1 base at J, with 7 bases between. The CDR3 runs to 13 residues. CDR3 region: CSARSGRTDTQYF. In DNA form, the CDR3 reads TGCAGTGCTAGAAGTGGGCGCACAGATACGCAGTATTTT.

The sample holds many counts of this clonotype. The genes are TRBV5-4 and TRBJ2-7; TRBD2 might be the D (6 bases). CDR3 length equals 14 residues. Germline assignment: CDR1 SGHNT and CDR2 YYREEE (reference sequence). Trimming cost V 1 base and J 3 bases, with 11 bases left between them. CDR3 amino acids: CASSLTSQGYEQYF. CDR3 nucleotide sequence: TGTGCCAGCAGCTTGACTAGCCAGGGCTACGAGCAGTACTTC.

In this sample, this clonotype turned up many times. CDR3: CASSGEIQETQYF. In DNA form, the CDR3 reads TGTGCCAGCAGTGGAGAGATCCAAGAGACCCAGTACTTC. J is TRBJ2-5 and V is TRBV2, with D hard to call. CDR3 size: 13 residues. The germline V gene has CDR1 SNHLY and CDR2 FYNNEI. Trimming took off 4 bases at V and 1 base at J, with 7 bases between the two ends.